One sample yielded the 5 T cell receptor beta chains listed below, sequenced in a study of somatic mutations in cytotoxic T cells in rheumatoid arthritis. TCRdb's copy holds only in-frame clones and misses some; the assay was immunoSEQ multiplex PCR. The sample includes around 21,000 clones, approximately 80% of them seen just once. Sequencing was performed on CD8+ T cells sorted from blood. The receptor set was obtained from an adult with rheumatoid arthritis.

This clone was counted a single time. In DNA, the CDR3 is TGTGCCAGCAGTGCCTCAACGACGGGGGGCTACACCTTC. Its protein is CASSASTTGGYTF. The V and J genes are TRBV6-4 and TRBJ1-2; D gene uncertain. CDR3 length equals 13 residues. The V and J ends lost 4 bases and 8 bases respectively, with 14 bases between them. CDR1 and CDR2 (germline): MRHNA, SNTAGT.

The V gene is TRBV7-9, the J gene TRBJ1-4; D is perhaps TRBD1 (5 bases). Germline V gene sequence: CDR1 SEHNR, CDR2 FQNEAQ (reference sequence). The CDR3 totals 17 residues. The V end was cut by 3 bases, the J end by 0 bases, with 14 bases between. The CDR3 is CASSFLGRDPTNEKLFF. The CDR3 bases are TGTGCCAGCAGCTTTTTGGGACGGGATCCAACTAATGAAAAACTGTTTTTT.

The chain joins TRBV11-3 to TRBJ2-1; TRBD2 is a possible D gene (6 bases). The CDR3 is 13 residues long. V was shortened by 3 bases and J by 8 bases, with 11 bases between the two germline ends. Germline V CDR1 and CDR2: SGHNT, YENEEA. The CDR3 region is CASSFSWEDEQFF. CDR3 coding DNA: TGTGCCAGCAGCTTTTCATGGGAGGATGAGCAGTTCTTC.

The chain combines TRBV15 with TRBJ2-7; 14 nucleotides agree with TRBD2. The CDR3 loop spans 18 amino acids. Germline V gene sequence: CDR1 LNHNV, CDR2 YYDKDF (reference sequence). V shed 5 bases, J shed 0 bases, and the junction held 9 bases outside the gene matches. CDR3 DNA: TGTGCCACCAGCGGACAGGGACTAGCGGGAGTCCTCTCCTACGAGCAGTACTTC. This encodes CATSGQGLAGVLSYEQYF. Complete variable domain (other parts from reference TRBV15 and TRBJ2-7): DAMVIQNPRYQVTQFGKPVTLSCSQTLNHNVMYWYQQKSSQAPKLLFHYYDKDFNNEADTPDNFQSRRPNTSFCFLDIRSPGLGDTAMYLCATSGQGLAGVLSYEQYFGPGTRLTVT.

The rearrangement joins TRBV6-5 to TRBJ1-1; no definite D call. V was shortened by 6 bases and J by 1 base, with 9 bases between the two germline ends. The germline V gene has CDR1 MNHEY and CDR2 SVGAGI. The CDR3 is 13 amino acids. The CDR3 loop is CASSLDWNTEAFF. CDR3 DNA: TGTGCCAGCAGCCTAGATTGGAACACTGAAGCTTTCTTT.